Presented here are 13 T cell receptor beta chains from one specimen sequenced in a study of T cell responses to AZD1222 COVID-19 vaccine. The assay was immunoSEQ multiplex PCR, and TCRdb's table has in-frame clones only and misses some. Of 110,000 or so clones listed, about 87% are singletons. Here the sequenced sample was peripheral blood, taken 28 days after the second AZD1222 dose. The receptors derive from an adult who received the AZD1222 COVID-19 vaccine.

This clone came up once. The chain combines TRBV19 with TRBJ1-2; D gene uncertain. Trimming cost V 10 bases and J 4 bases, with 16 bases left between them. This CDR3 region has 13 residues. Germline lookup yields CDR1 LNHDA and CDR2 SQIVND (reference sequence). The CDR3 is CATSNRGFYGYTF. For the CDR3, the DNA is TGTGCCACTTCGAATCGGGGTTTCTATGGCTACACCTTC.

In DNA form, the CDR3 reads TGTGCCAGCAGCGTAGGCGTGGGCAGCAATCAGCCCCAGCATTTT. Translation gives CASSVGVGSNQPQHF. The J gene is TRBJ1-5, the V gene TRBV9; D is ambiguous. The germline CDR1 and CDR2 sequences are SGDLS and YYNGEE. Trimming removed 0 bases at V and 1 base at J, with 8 bases between. The CDR3 loop spans 15 amino acids.

This clone was seen only once. This sequence joins TRBV4-1 and TRBJ2-5; 7 nucleotides line up with TRBD1. The germline CDR1 and CDR2 sequences are MGHRA and YSYEKL. This CDR3 comprises 16 residues. J gave up 3 bases and V 0 bases, and 7 bases lay outside the gene matches. The CDR3 protein is CASSQDLWDRKETQYF. The CDR3 region has the DNA TGCGCCAGCAGCCAAGATCTATGGGACAGAAAAGAGACCCAGTACTTC.

This clone was found once. V and J are TRBV18 and TRBJ2-7, with D perhaps TRBD1 or TRBD2 (5 bases each). V lost 0 bases, J lost 7 bases, and 16 bases lay in between. Germline V gives CDR1 KGHSH, CDR2 LQKENI. The CDR3 contains 15 residues. Here the CDR3 DNA reads TGTGCCAGCTCACCACCCGGGACCCAGGGATGGGAGCAGTACTTC. Translation gives CASSPPGTQGWEQYF.

The chain is built from TRBV20-1 and TRBJ1-4, with D uncertain. The V end lost 3 bases, the J end lost 0 bases, and 17 bases lay between the germline ends. The CDR3 sequence is 17 residues long. The germline V gene has CDR1 DFQATT and CDR2 SNEGSKA (reference sequence). DNA of the CDR3: TGCAGTGCTAGTTCCCCCGAATTGCAGACAACTAATGAAAAACTGTTTTTT. Protein: CSASSPELQTTNEKLFF.

This chain joins TRBV6-5 and TRBJ1-5; 7 nucleotides align to TRBD1. The J segment lost 0 bases and the V segment lost 4 bases, leaving 3 bases of the junction unmatched. CDR3 length: 15 residues. Per the germline V gene, CDR1 is MNHEY and CDR2 is SVGAGI. The chain's CDR3 is CASSSRDSSNQPQHF. In DNA form, the CDR3 reads TGTGCCAGCAGTTCCCGGGACAGTAGCAATCAGCCCCAGCATTTT.

V gene TRBV10-2 combines with J gene TRBJ2-3; 11 bases align to TRBD2. The CDR3 totals 19 residues. V was pared by 6 bases and J by 2 bases, with 16 bases of the junction left unmatched. Germline loops: CDR1 WSHSY, CDR2 SAAADI. As DNA, the CDR3 is TGCGCCAGCAGGGCGAATAGCGGGGGGGCCAGTAGTATCACAGATACGCAGTATTTT. Its protein is CASRANSGGASSITDTQYF.

V and J are TRBV10-3 and TRBJ1-3; D is perhaps TRBD1 (6 bases). CDR3 length: 13 residues. Germline CDR1 is ENHRY and CDR2 is SYGVKD. The V and J ends lost 6 bases and 4 bases respectively, with 10 bases between them. CDR3 DNA sequence: TGTGCCATCAGCCAAACAGGGGGAAACACCATATATTTT. Translation gives CAISQTGGNTIYF.

The chain has TRBV7-2 and TRBJ1-6; a weak D match, TRBD1 (5 bases). This CDR3 region has 16 residues. Germline CDR1 SGHTA, CDR2 FQGNSA. The V and J ends lost 6 bases and 0 bases respectively, with 12 bases between them. The CDR3 bases are TGTGCCAGCAGAGGGGACGGCAGCTCCTATAATTCACCCCTCCACTTT. Its protein product is CASRGDGSSYNSPLHF.

The chain has TRBV18 and TRBJ2-2; a weak D match, TRBD1 (6 bases). CDR1 is KGHSH and CDR2 is LQKENI in the germline V gene. The CDR3 is made up of 17 amino acids. V lost 0 bases and J 2 bases, leaving 13 bases between the germline ends. The CDR3: CASSPPARGVNTGELFF. CDR3 DNA: TGTGCCAGCTCACCACCGGCCAGGGGCGTCAACACCGGGGAGCTGTTTTTT.

The chain joins TRBV6-4 to TRBJ1-1; perhaps TRBD1 as D (6 bases). CDR3 length equals 13 residues. V gave up 3 bases and J gave up 5 bases, with 10 bases separating them. CDR1 is MRHNA, CDR2 SNTAGT, per germline. CDR3 DNA sequence: TGTGCCAGCAGTGAGGGTCAGGGGACTGAAGCTTTCTTT. It specifies CASSEGQGTEAFF.

The J gene is TRBJ1-1, the V gene TRBV7-9; TRBD1 matches at 12 bases. Germline V CDR1 and CDR2: SEHNR, FQNEAQ (reference sequence). The CDR3 totals 17 residues. V lost 5 bases to trimming and J lost 3 bases; unmatched junction nucleotides: 10. The CDR3 sequence is CASSPGQGAEVDTEAFF. The CDR3 DNA is TGTGCCAGCAGCCCGGGACAGGGGGCAGAGGTAGACACTGAAGCTTTCTTT.

The chain employs TRBV27 and TRBJ2-7, with a weak D call TRBD1 (5 bases). Deletions cut 4 bases from V and 5 bases from J, with 15 bases between. The germline CDR1 and CDR2 sequences are MNHEY and SMNVEV (reference sequence). The CDR3 has 14 residues. In DNA, the CDR3 is TGTGCCAGCAGTTCCTGGGGCAGGGTGGACGAGCAGTACTTC. Translated: CASSSWGRVDEQYF.